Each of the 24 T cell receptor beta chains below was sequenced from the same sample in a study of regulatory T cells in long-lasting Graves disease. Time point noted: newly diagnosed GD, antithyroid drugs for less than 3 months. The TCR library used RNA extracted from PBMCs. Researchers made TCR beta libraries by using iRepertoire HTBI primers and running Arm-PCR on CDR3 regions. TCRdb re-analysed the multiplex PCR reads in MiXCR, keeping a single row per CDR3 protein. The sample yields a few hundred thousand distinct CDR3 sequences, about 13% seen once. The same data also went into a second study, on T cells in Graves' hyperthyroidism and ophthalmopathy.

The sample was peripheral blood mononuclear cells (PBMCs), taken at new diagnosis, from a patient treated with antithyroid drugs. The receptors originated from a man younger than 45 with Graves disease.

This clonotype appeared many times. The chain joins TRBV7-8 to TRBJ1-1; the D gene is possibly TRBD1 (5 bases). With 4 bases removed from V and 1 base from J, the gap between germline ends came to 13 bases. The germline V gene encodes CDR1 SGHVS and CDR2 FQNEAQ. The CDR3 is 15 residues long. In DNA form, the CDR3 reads TGTGCCAGCAGCTCTGATGGGGGATGGAACACTGAAGCTTTCTTT. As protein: CASSSDGGWNTEAFF.

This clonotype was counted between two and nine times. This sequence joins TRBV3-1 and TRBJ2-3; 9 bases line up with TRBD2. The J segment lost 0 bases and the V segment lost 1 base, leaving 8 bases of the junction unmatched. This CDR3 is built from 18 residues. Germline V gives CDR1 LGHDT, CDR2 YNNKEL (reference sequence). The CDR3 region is CASSQGLAGWTSTDTQYF. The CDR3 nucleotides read TGTGCCAGCAGCCAAGGTCTAGCGGGATGGACTAGCACAGATACGCAGTATTTT.

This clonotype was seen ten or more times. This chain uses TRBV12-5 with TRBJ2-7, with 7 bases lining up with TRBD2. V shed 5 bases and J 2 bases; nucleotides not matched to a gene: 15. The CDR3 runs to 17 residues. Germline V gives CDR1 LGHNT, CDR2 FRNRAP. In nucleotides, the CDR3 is TGTGCTAGTGGTCCGGACCGTGGGGCGGGAGTACCCTACGAGCAGTACTTC. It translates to CASGPDRGAGVPYEQYF.

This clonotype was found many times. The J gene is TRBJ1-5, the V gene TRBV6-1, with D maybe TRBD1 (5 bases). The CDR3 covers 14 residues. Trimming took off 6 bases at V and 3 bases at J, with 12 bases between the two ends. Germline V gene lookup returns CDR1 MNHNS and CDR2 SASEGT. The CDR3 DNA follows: TGTGCCAGCAGAAATCCGGGACTCAATCAGCCCCAGCATTTT. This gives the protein CASRNPGLNQPQHF.

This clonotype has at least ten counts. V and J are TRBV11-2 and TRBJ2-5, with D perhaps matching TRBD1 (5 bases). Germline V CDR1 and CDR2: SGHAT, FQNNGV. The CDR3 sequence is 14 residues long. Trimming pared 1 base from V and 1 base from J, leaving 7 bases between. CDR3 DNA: TGTGCCAGCAGCTTAGGGGGCAGCCAAGAGACCCAGTACTTC. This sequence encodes CASSLGGSQETQYF. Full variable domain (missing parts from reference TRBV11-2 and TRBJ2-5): EAGVAQSPRYKIIEKRQSVAFWCNPISGHATLYWYQQILGQGPKLLIQFQNNGVVDDSQLPKDRFSAERLKGVDSTLKIQPAKLEDSAVYLCASSLGGSQETQYFGPGTRLLVL.

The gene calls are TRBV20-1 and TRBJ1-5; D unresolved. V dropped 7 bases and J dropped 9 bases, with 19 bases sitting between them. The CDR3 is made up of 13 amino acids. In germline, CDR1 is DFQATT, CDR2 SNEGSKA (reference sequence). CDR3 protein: CSVRAGPGWPQHF. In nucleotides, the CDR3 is TGCAGTGTTCGGGCGGGTCCGGGCTGGCCCCAGCATTTT.

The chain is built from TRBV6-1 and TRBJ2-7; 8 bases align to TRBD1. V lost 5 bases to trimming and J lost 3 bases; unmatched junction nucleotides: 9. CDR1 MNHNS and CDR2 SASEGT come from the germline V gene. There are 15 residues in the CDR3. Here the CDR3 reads CASSPQTGALYEQYF. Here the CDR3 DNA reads TGTGCCAGCAGTCCCCAGACAGGGGCCCTCTACGAGCAGTACTTC.

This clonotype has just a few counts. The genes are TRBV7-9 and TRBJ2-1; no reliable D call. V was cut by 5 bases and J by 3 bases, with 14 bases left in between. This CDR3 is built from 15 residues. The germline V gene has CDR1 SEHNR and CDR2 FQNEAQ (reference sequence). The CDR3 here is CASSAPEGSYNEQFF. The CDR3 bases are TGTGCCAGCAGCGCGCCGGAAGGTAGCTACAATGAGCAGTTCTTC.

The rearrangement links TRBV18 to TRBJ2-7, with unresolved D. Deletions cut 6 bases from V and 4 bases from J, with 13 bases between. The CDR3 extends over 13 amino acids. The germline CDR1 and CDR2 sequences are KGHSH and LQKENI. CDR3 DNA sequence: TGTGCCAGCTCCCCATACCTACCATACGAGCAGTACTTC. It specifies CASSPYLPYEQYF.

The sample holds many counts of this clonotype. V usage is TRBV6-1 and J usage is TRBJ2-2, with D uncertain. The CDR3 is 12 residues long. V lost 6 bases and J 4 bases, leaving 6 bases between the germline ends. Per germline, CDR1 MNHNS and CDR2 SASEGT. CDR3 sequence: CASRTLTGELFF. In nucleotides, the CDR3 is TGTGCCAGCAGGACACTCACCGGGGAGCTGTTTTTT.

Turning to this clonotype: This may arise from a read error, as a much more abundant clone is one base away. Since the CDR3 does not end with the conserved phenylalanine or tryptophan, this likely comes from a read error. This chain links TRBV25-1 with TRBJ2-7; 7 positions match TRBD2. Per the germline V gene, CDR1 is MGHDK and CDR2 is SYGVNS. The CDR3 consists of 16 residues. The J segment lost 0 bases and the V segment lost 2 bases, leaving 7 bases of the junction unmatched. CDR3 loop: CASSEAAGESSYEQYS. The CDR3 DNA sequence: TGTGCCAGCAGTGAAGCGGCGGGAGAGAGCTCCTACGAGCAGTACTCC.

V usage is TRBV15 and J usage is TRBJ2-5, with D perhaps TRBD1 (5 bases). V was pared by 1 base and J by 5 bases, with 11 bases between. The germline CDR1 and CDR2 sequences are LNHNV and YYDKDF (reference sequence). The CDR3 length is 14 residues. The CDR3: CATSRVGQGETQYF. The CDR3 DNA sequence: TGTGCCACCAGCAGAGTAGGGCAGGGTGAGACCCAGTACTTC.

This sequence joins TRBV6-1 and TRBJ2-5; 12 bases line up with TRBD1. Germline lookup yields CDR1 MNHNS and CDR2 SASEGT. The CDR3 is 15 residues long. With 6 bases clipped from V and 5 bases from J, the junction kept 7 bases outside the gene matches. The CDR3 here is CASSRDRGLLETQYF. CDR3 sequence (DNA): TGTGCCAGCAGCAGGGACAGGGGGCTTCTGGAGACCCAGTACTTC.

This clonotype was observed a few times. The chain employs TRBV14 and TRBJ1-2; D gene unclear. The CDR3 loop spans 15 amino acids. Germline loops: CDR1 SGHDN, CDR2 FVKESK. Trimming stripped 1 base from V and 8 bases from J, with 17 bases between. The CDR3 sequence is CASSQARIALEGYTF. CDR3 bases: TGTGCCAGCAGCCAAGCGCGGATCGCCCTGGAGGGCTACACCTTC.

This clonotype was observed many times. The CDR3 spells CASSEGLAAAFF. The CDR3 nucleotides read TGTGCCAGCAGTGAAGGACTCGCGGCTGCTTTCTTT. The V call is TRBV6-1, the J call TRBJ1-1; D is unresolved. This CDR3 comprises 12 residues. The germline CDR1 and CDR2 sequences are MNHNS and SASEGT. Trimming took off 1 base at V and 11 bases at J, with 11 bases between the two ends.

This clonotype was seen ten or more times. CDR3 DNA: TGTGCCAGCCGGTCCGGGGTCCACTCCTACGAGCAGTACTTC. It yields the protein CASRSGVHSYEQYF. This chain joins TRBV12-3 or TRBV12-4 and TRBJ2-7; TRBD2 is a possible D gene (5 bases). The CDR3 loop spans 14 amino acids. Between the trimmed V and J ends, which lost 8 bases and 0 bases, there was a span of 14 bases.

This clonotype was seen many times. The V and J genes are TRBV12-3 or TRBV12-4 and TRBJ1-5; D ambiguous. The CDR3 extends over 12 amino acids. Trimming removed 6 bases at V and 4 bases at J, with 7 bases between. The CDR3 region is CASSFGNQPQHF. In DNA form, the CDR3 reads TGTGCCAGCAGCTTTGGAAATCAGCCCCAGCATTTT.

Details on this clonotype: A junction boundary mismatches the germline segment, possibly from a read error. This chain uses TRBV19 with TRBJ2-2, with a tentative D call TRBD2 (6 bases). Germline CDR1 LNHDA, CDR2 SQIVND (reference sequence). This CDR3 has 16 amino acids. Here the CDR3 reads CASSALLGTNTGGLFF. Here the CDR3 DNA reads TGTGCCAGTAGTGCGCTGCTCGGGACGAACACCGGGGGGCTGTTTTTT.

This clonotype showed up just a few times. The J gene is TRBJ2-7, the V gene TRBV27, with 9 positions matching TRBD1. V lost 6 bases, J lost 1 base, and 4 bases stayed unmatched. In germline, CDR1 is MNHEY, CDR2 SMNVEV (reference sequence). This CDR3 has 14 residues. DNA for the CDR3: TGTGCCAGCAGAGGACAGGGGTTATCCTACGAGCAGTACTTC. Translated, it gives CASRGQGLSYEQYF.

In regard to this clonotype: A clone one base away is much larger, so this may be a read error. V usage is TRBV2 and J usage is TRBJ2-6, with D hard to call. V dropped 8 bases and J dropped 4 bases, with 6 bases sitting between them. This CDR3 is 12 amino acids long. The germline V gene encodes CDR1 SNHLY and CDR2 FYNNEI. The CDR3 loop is CASGLGANVLTF. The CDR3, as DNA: TGTGCCAGCGGTTTGGGGGCCAACGTCCTGACTTTC.

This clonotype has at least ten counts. The CDR3 sequence is CASSFVWLAGDTQYF. Written as DNA, the CDR3 is TGTGCCAGCAGTTTTGTGTGGCTAGCGGGAGATACGCAGTATTTT. The chain couples TRBV11-2 to TRBJ2-3; 8 bases are a match to TRBD2. This CDR3 contains 15 residues. Trimming took 6 bases from V and 5 from J; bases not matched to a gene: 10. CDR1 is SGHAT, CDR2 FQNNGV, per germline.

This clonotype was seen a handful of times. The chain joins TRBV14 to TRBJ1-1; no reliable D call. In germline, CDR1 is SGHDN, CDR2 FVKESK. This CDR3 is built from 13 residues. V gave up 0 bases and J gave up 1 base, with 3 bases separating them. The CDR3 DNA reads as TGTGCCAGCAGCCAAGATCCGAACACTGAAGCTTTCTTT. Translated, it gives CASSQDPNTEAFF.

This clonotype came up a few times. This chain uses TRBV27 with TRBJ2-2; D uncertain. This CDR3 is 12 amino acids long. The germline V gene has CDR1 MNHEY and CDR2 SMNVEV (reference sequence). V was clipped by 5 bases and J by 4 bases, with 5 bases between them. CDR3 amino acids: CASSTGTGELFF. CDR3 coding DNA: TGTGCCAGCAGTACTGGCACCGGGGAGCTGTTTTTT.

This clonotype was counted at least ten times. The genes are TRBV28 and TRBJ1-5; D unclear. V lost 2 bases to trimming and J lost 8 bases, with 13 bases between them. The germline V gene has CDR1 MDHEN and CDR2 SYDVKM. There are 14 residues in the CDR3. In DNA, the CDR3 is TGTGCCAGCAGTTTAAGGGCGGGTCTTAAGCCCCAGCATTTT. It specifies CASSLRAGLKPQHF.